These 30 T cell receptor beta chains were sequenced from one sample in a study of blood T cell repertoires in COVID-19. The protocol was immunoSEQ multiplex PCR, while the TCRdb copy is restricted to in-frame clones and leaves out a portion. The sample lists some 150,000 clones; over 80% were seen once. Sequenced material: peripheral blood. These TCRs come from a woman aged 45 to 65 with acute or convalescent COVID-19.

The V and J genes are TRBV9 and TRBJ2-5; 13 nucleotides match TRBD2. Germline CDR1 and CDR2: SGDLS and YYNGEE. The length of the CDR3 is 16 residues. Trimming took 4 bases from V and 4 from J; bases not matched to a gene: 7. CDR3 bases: TGTGCCAGCAGCCCCCGGACTAGCGGGGGTCGAGAGACCCAGTACTTC. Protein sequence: CASSPRTSGGRETQYF.

DNA of the CDR3: TGTGCCAGCAGCATGACAGGACTCTATGGCTACACCTTC. It yields the protein CASSMTGLYGYTF. The chain joins TRBV25-1 to TRBJ1-2; weak D call: TRBD1 (6 bases). This CDR3 has 13 residues. Germline CDR1 is MGHDK and CDR2 is SYGVNS. The germline V and J ends were trimmed by 6 bases and 4 bases, with 12 bases remaining between them.

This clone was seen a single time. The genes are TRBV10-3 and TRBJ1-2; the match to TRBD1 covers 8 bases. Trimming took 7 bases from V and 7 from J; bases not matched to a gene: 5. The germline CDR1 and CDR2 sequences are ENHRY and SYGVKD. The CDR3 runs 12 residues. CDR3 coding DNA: TGTGCCATCAATCCGGGACAGGCTGGCTACACCTTC. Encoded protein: CAINPGQAGYTF.

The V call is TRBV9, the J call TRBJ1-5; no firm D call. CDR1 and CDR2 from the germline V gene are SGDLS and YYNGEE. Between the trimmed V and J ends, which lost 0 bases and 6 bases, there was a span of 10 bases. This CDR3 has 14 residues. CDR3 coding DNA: TGTGCCAGCAGCGTAGGGTGGGTAGCTCAGCCCCAGCATTTT. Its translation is CASSVGWVAQPQHF.

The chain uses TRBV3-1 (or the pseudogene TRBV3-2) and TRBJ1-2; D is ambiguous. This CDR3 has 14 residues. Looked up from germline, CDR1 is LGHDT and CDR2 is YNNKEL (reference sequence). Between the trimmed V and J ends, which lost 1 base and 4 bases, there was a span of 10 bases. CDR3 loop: CASSQVSGIYGYTF. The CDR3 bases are TGTGCCAGCAGCCAAGTTTCAGGAATCTATGGCTACACCTTC.

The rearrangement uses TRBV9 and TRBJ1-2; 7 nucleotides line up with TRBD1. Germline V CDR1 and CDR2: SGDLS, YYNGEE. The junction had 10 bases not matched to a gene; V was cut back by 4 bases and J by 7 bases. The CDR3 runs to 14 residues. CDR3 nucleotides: TGTGCCAGCAGCCCTTGGACAGGTTCAAGTGGCTACACCTTC. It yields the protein CASSPWTGSSGYTF.

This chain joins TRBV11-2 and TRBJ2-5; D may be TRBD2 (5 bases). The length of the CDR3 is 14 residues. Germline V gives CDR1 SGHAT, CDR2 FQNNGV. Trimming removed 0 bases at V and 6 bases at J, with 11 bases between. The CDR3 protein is CASSLDLRAKTQYF. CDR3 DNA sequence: TGTGCCAGCAGCTTAGATCTGAGGGCGAAGACCCAGTACTTC. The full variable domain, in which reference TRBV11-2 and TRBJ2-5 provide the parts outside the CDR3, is EAGVAQSPRYKIIEKRQSVAFWCNPISGHATLYWYQQILGQGPKLLIQFQNNGVVDDSQLPKDRFSAERLKGVDSTLKIQPAKLEDSAVYLCASSLDLRAKTQYFGPGTRLLVL.

CDR3 region: CASSQEGTVHNEQFF. The DNA for the CDR3 is TGCGCCAGCAGCCAAGAGGGCACAGTCCACAATGAGCAGTTCTTC. The rearrangement uses TRBV4-1 and TRBJ2-1, with D unresolved. The CDR3 has 15 residues. The ends were cut back, 0 bases at V and 5 bases at J, with 11 bases in the middle. The V gene's germline CDR1 is MGHRA and CDR2 YSYEKL.

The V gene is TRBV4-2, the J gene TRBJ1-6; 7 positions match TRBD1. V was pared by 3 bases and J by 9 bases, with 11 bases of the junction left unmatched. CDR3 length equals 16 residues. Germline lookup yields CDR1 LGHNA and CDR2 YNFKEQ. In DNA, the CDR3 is TGTGCCAGCAGCCAGCCGGACAGGACTATAAGTTCACCCCTCCACTTT. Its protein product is CASSQPDRTISSPLHF.

CDR3 nucleotides: TGTGCCAGTACCACCGGGGCTAGCGGGAGCAATGAGCAGTTCTTC. Translating gives CASTTGASGSNEQFF. The rearrangement uses TRBV19 and TRBJ2-1; 10 bases fit TRBD2. Looked up from germline, CDR1 is LNHDA and CDR2 is SQIVND (reference sequence). The junction had 9 bases not matched to a gene; V was cut back by 7 bases and J by 6 bases. CDR3 length equals 15 residues.

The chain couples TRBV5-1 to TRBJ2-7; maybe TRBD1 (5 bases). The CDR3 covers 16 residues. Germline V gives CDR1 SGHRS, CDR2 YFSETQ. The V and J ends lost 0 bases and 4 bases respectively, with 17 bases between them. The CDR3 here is CASSLDGQGIPYEQYF. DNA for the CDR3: TGCGCCAGCAGCTTGGATGGGCAGGGTATCCCTTACGAGCAGTACTTC.

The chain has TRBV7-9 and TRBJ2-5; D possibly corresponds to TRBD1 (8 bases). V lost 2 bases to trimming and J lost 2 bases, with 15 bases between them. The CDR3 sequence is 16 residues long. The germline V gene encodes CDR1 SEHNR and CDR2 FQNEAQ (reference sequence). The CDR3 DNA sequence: TGTGCCAGCAGCTTAAGTCACAGGGGGGGACAAGAGACCCAGTACTTC. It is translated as CASSLSHRGGQETQYF.

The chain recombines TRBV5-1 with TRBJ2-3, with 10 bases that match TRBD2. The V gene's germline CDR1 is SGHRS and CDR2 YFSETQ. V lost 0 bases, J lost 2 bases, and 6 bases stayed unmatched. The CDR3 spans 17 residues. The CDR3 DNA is TGCGCCAGCAGCTTGGGGCTAGCGGGAGCTCCCACAGATACGCAGTATTTT. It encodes CASSLGLAGAPTDTQYF.

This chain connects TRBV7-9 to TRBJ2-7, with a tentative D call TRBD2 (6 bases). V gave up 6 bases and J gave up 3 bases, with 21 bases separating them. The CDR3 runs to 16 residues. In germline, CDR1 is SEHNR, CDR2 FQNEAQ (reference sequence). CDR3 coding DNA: TGTGCCAGCAGTTTTCCAGCGGACGGGCGGGACTACGAGCAGTACTTC. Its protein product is CASSFPADGRDYEQYF.

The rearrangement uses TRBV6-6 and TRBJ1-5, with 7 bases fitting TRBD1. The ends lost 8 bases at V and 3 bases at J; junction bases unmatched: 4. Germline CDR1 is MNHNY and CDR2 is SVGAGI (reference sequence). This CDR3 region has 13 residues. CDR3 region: CASGQAINQPQHF. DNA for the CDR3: TGTGCCAGCGGACAGGCCATCAATCAGCCCCAGCATTTT.

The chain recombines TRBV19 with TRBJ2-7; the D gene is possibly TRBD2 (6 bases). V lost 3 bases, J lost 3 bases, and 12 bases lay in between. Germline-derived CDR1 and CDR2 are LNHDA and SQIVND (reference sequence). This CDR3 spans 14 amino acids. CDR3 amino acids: CASSIRELGYEQYF. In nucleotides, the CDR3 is TGTGCCAGTAGTATCCGGGAGCTGGGCTACGAGCAGTACTTC.

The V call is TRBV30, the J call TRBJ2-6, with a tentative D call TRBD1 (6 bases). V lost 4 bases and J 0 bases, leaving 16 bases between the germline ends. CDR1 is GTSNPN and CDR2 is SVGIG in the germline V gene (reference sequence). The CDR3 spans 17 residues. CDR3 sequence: CAWTRTVRSSGANVLTF. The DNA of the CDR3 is TGTGCCTGGACTCGGACAGTACGGTCCTCTGGGGCCAACGTCCTGACTTTC.

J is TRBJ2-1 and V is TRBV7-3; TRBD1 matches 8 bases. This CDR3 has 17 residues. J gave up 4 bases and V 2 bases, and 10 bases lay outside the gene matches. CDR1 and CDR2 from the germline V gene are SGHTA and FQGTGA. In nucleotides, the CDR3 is TGTGCCAGCAGCTTACTGCCCGACAGGGGAGGTTACAATGAGCAGTTCTTC. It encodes CASSLLPDRGGYNEQFF.

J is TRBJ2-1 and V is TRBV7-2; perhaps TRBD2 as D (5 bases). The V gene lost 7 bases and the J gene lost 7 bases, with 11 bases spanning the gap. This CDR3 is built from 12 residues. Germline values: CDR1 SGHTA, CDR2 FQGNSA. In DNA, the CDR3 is TGTGCCAGCACCCCATGGGAGAATGAGCAGTTCTTC. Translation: CASTPWENEQFF.

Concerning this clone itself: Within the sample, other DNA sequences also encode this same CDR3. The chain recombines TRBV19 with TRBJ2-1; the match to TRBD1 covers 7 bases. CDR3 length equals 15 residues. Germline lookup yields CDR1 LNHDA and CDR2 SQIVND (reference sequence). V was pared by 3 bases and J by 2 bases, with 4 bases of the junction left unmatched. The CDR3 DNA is TGTGCCAGTAGTATCGGGCAGGGGGCCTACAATGAGCAGTTCTTC. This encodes CASSIGQGAYNEQFF.

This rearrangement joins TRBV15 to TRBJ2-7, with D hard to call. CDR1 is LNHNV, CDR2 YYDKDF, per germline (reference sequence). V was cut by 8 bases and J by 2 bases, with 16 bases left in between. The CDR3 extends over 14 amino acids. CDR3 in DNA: TGTGCCACCTCATCCCCGACATACACCTACGAGCAGTACTTC. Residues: CATSSPTYTYEQYF.

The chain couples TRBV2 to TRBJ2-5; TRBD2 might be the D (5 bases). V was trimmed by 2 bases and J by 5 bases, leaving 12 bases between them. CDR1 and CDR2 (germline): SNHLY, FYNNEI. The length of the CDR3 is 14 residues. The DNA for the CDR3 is TGTGCCAGCAGTGAAAGGCGGGCCGAGGAGACCCAGTACTTC. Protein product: CASSERRAEETQYF. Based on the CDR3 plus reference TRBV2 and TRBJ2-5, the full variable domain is EPEVTQTPSHQVTQMGQEVILRCVPISNHLYFYWYRQILGQKVEFLVSFYNNEISEKSEIFDDQFSVERPDGSNFTLKIRSTKLEDSAMYFCASSERRAEETQYFGPGTRLLVL.

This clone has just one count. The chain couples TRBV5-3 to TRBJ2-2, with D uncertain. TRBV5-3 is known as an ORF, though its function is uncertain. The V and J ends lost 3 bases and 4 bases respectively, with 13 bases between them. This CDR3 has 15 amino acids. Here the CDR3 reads CARSWPDPSTGELFF. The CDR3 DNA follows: TGTGCCAGAAGCTGGCCAGACCCTAGCACCGGGGAGCTGTTTTTT.

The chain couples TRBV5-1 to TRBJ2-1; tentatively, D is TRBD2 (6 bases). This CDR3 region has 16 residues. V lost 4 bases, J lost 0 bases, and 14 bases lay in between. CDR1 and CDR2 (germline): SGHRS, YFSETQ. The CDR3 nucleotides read TGCGCCAGCAGCCCTGGGACTTTAAGCTCCTACAATGAGCAGTTCTTC. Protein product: CASSPGTLSSYNEQFF.

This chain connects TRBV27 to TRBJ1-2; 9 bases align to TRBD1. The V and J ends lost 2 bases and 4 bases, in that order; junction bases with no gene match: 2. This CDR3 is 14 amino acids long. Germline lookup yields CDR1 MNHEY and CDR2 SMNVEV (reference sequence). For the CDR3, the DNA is TGTGCCAGCAGTTTAGGACAGGGGATCTATGGCTACACCTTC. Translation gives CASSLGQGIYGYTF.

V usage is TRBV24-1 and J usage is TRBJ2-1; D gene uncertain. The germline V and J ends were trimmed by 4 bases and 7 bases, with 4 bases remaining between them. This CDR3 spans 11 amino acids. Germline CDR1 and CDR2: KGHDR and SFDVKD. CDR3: CATSERNEQFF. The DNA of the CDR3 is TGTGCCACCAGTGAACGGAATGAGCAGTTCTTC.

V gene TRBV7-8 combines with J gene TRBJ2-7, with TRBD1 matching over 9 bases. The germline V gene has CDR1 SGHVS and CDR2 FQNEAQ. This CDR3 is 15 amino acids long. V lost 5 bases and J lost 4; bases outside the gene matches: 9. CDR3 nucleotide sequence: TGTGCCAGCAGCCCAAATCCGGGACAGGGATACGAGCAGTACTTC. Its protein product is CASSPNPGQGYEQYF.

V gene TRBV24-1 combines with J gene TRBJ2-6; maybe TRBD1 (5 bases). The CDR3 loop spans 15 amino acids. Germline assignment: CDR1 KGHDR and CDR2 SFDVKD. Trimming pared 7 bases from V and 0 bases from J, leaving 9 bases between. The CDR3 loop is CATSPGLSGANVLTF. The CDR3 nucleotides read TGTGCCACCAGCCCAGGGCTCTCTGGGGCCAACGTCCTGACTTTC.

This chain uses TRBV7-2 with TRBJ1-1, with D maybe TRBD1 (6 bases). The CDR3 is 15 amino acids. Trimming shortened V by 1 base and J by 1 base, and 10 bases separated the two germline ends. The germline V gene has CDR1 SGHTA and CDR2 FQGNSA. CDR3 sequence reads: CASSLGGLGNTEAFF. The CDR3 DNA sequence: TGTGCCAGCAGCTTAGGGGGGCTTGGGAACACTGAAGCTTTCTTT.

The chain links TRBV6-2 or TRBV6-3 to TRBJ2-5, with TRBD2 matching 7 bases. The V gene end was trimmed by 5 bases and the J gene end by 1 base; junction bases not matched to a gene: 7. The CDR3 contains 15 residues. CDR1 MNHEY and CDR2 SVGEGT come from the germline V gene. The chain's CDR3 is CASSDGGSLQETQYF. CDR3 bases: TGTGCCAGCAGTGACGGCGGGAGCCTCCAAGAGACCCAGTACTTC.